Presented here are 27 T cell receptor beta chains from one specimen sequenced in a study of T cell repertoires in cytomegalovirus infection. TCRdb re-called the reads through MiXCR, storing one row per CDR3 protein. This sample has about 770,000 distinct CDR3 sequences, with 25% to 30% found just once. These TCRs' antigens remain unknown. Sequenced here: cultured CD8+ T cells from PBMCs, sampled from culture after CMV antigen stimulation. These receptors originate from a human donor in good health (CMV status not recorded). Some clones in this sample may be carry-over from other donors' samples.

This chain joins TRBV5-5 and TRBJ2-1; D remains ambiguous. CDR3 size: 13 residues. CDR1 SGHKS and CDR2 YYEKEE come from the germline V gene (reference sequence). Trimming left V 0 bases short and J 10 bases short, with 11 bases between. The CDR3, as DNA: TGTGCCAGCAGCTTGGTAGACTTCGGGGAGCAGTTCTTC. It translates to CASSLVDFGEQFF. The full variable domain, its missing parts supplied by reference TRBV5-5 and TRBJ2-1, is DAGVTQSPTHLIKTRGQQVTLRCSPISGHKSVSWYQQVLGQGPQFIFQYYEKEERGRGNFPDRFSARQFPNYSSELNVNALLLGDSALYLCASSLVDFGEQFFGPGTRLTVL.

Comments on this clonotype: The CDR3 ends on some other residue instead of the conserved phenylalanine or tryptophan, so this is likely a read error. The chain joins TRBV6-2 or TRBV6-3 to TRBJ2-1; D is possibly TRBD2 (6 bases). The CDR3 consists of 15 residues. Germline V gene data show CDR1 as MNHEY and CDR2 as SVGEGT. Trimming took off 4 bases at V and 0 bases at J, with 10 bases between the two ends. CDR3 loop: CASSWLGGSYNEQFL. CDR3 sequence (DNA): TGTGCCAGCAGTTGGTTGGGGGGCTCCTACAATGAGCAGTTCCTC.

The chain is built from TRBV13 and TRBJ2-7; D unresolved. Germline CDR1 reads PRHDT; CDR2 reads FYEKMQ (reference sequence). V was cut by 5 bases and J by 0 bases, with 14 bases left in between. This CDR3 has 15 amino acids. The CDR3 DNA sequence: TGTGCCAGCAGCCCTCGCTTAGGTAGCTCCTACGAGCAGTACGTC. It translates to CASSPRLGSSYEQYV.

There are a few counts of this clonotype. V gene TRBV12-3 or TRBV12-4 combines with J gene TRBJ1-6; D not certain. The CDR3 runs to 14 residues. Trimming removed 6 bases at V and 11 bases at J, with 17 bases between. CDR3 in DNA: TGTGCCAGCAGACGCGACAAGTTTTGGACACCCCTCCACTTT. Translation gives CASRRDKFWTPLHF.

V is TRBV7-3 and J is TRBJ1-6; possibly TRBD1 for D (5 bases). There are 12 residues in the CDR3. V was shortened by 5 bases and J by 8 bases, with 7 bases between the two germline ends. The germline V gene encodes CDR1 SGHTA and CDR2 FQGTGA. The CDR3 loop is CASSLRDSPLHF. In DNA, the CDR3 is TGTGCCAGCAGCCTCAGGGATTCACCCCTCCACTTT.

This clonotype was picked up a small number of times. This sequence joins TRBV6-5 and TRBJ2-2; the D is unclear. CDR3 length equals 13 residues. V gave up 1 base and J gave up 4 bases, with 4 bases separating them. The V gene's germline CDR1 is MNHEY and CDR2 SVGAGI. The CDR3 loop is CASSYYPTGELFF. CDR3 nucleotide sequence: TGTGCCAGCAGTTACTACCCCACCGGGGAGCTGTTTTTT.

The chain recombines TRBV27 with TRBJ2-5; perhaps D is TRBD1 or TRBD2 (7 bases each). With 5 bases removed from V and 2 bases from J, the gap between germline ends came to 15 bases. The CDR3 spans 15 residues. Germline values: CDR1 MNHEY, CDR2 SMNVEV (reference sequence). This CDR3 reads CASSIQGRGQETQYF. CDR3 sequence (DNA): TGTGCCAGCAGTATACAGGGGAGGGGACAAGAGACCCAGTACTTC.

Concerning this clonotype: An end of the junction differs from the germline gene, which may be a read error. The V and J genes are TRBV19 and TRBJ1-5; no reliable D call. This CDR3 contains 14 residues. CDR1 and CDR2 (germline): LNHDA, SQIVND (reference sequence). CDR3 sequence: CASGRKRWDQPQHF. Here the CDR3 DNA reads TGTGCCTCAGGAAGGAAGAGGTGGGATCAACCCCAGCATTTT.

The genes are TRBV6-6 and TRBJ2-3; possibly TRBD1 for D (7 bases). Per the germline V gene, CDR1 is MNHNY and CDR2 is SVGAGI (reference sequence). Deletions cut 4 bases from V and 0 bases from J, with 20 bases between. The CDR3 covers 18 residues. The CDR3 nucleotides are TGTGCCAGCAGTTTTTTTTCACCCAGGGGGGCCAGCACAGATACGCAGTATTTT. Its translation is CASSFFSPRGASTDTQYF.

This clonotype showed up just a few times. The chain carries TRBV4-1 and TRBJ2-4, with D perhaps matching TRBD1 or TRBD2 (5 bases each). V was shortened by 8 bases and J by 0 bases, with 23 bases between the two germline ends. CDR3 length: 18 amino acids. Germline V gene sequence: CDR1 MGHRA, CDR2 YSYEKL. The CDR3 reads CASHIPVRDVIAKNIQYF. CDR3 DNA: TGCGCCAGCCATATCCCCGTAAGGGACGTCATAGCCAAAAACATTCAGTACTTC.

This clonotype was found a few times. The chain joins TRBV5-1 to TRBJ2-2, with D perhaps assigned TRBD1 or TRBD2 (5 bases each). Per the germline V gene, CDR1 is SGHRS and CDR2 is YFSETQ. The CDR3 totals 16 residues. With 0 bases removed from V and 0 bases from J, the gap between germline ends came to 9 bases. The CDR3 DNA follows: TGCGCCAGCAGCTTGGAGAGGGGCACGAACACCGGGGAGCTGTTTTTT. Protein sequence: CASSLERGTNTGELFF.

The V gene is TRBV7-8, the J gene TRBJ2-5, with D possibly matching TRBD1 (6 bases). Looked up from germline, CDR1 is SGHVS and CDR2 is FQNEAQ. Trimming cost V 5 bases and J 5 bases, with 18 bases left between them. The CDR3 runs 15 residues. Written as DNA, the CDR3 is TGTGCCAGCAGCGCCCTTCGACAGGACGGGGAGACCCAGTACTTC. Protein sequence: CASSALRQDGETQYF. Complete variable domain (other parts from reference TRBV7-8 and TRBJ2-5): GAGVSQSPRYKVAKRGQDVALRCDPISGHVSLFWYQQALGQGPEFLTYFQNEAQLDKSGLPSDRFFAERPEGSVSTLKIQRTQQEDSAVYLCASSALRQDGETQYFGPGTRLLVL.

This clonotype was seen repeatedly, ten times or more. The chain employs TRBV4-2 and TRBJ1-6; D is unclear. The germline CDR1 and CDR2 sequences are LGHNA and YNFKEQ. This CDR3 has 12 amino acids. Trimming removed 0 bases from V and 7 bases from J, with 1 base in between. CDR3 amino acids: CASSQDNSPLHF. DNA for the CDR3: TGTGCCAGCAGCCAAGACAATTCACCCCTCCACTTT.

The rearrangement uses TRBV12-5 and TRBJ2-5; D possibly corresponds to TRBD1 (6 bases). CDR1 and CDR2 from the germline V gene are LGHNT and FRNRAP. V lost 5 bases to trimming and J lost 2 bases, with 12 bases between them. CDR3 length: 14 amino acids. This chain's CDR3 is CASGQTGYQETQYF. The CDR3, as DNA: TGTGCTAGTGGTCAAACAGGGTATCAAGAGACCCAGTACTTC.

This clonotype was observed a few times. The chain has TRBV6-5 and TRBJ2-7; no reliable D call. CDR3 length equals 14 residues. CDR1 is MNHEY and CDR2 is SVGAGI in the germline V gene. The V end was cut by 2 bases, the J end by 2 bases, with 10 bases between. CDR3 nucleotide sequence: TGTGCCAGCAGTTACACGTCCGGAACCTACGAGCAGTACTTC. This codes for CASSYTSGTYEQYF.

This clonotype was found many times. J is TRBJ2-5 and V is TRBV7-2, with 8 nucleotides matching TRBD2. This CDR3 has 16 residues. Germline CDR1 is SGHTA and CDR2 is FQGNSA. The V and J ends lost 3 bases and 2 bases, in that order; junction bases with no gene match: 8. CDR3 protein: CASSFSSGGRQETQYF. The CDR3 coding sequence is TGTGCCAGCAGCTTTTCGAGCGGGGGAAGACAAGAGACCCAGTACTTC.

This clonotype was observed many times. The rearrangement joins TRBV7-6 to TRBJ1-5; D may be TRBD1 (6 bases). Trimming took off 1 base at V and 5 bases at J, with 9 bases between the two ends. This CDR3 is built from 14 residues. CDR1 and CDR2 (germline): SGHVS, FNYEAQ. The CDR3 bases are TGTGCCAGCAGCTTAGATCCAGGGGATCAGCCCCAGCATTTT. It translates to CASSLDPGDQPQHF.

Only a few counts were recorded for this clonotype. The V gene is TRBV5-1, the J gene TRBJ1-2, with D possibly TRBD1 on 6 matching bases. Per the germline V gene, CDR1 is SGHRS and CDR2 is YFSETQ. The CDR3 covers 15 residues. The V and J ends lost 4 bases and 2 bases respectively, with 15 bases between them. The CDR3 DNA is TGCGCCAGCAGCATCCGACAGGATGGCAACTATGGCTACACCTTC. It encodes CASSIRQDGNYGYTF.

For the CDR3, the DNA is TGTGCCAGTAGTATTCGGAGGGACTCCTATAATTCACCCCTCCACTTT. It translates to CASSIRRDSYNSPLHF. This chain connects TRBV19 to TRBJ1-6; D is ambiguous. Germline lookup yields CDR1 LNHDA and CDR2 SQIVND (reference sequence). Trimming took off 3 bases at V and 0 bases at J, with 9 bases between the two ends. This CDR3 contains 16 residues.

This clonotype was recorded a few times. This chain connects TRBV15 to TRBJ1-5; TRBD1 aligns across 7 bases. Trimming took 0 bases from V and 4 from J; bases not matched to a gene: 9. The CDR3 loop spans 17 amino acids. Germline assignment: CDR1 LNHNV and CDR2 YYDKDF (reference sequence). The chain's CDR3 is CATSRDVGTVLNQPQHF. In DNA form, the CDR3 reads TGTGCCACCAGCAGAGATGTCGGGACAGTGCTGAATCAGCCCCAGCATTTT.

The V and J genes are TRBV27 and TRBJ2-1, with D possibly matching TRBD1 (6 bases). CDR1 and CDR2 from the germline V gene are MNHEY and SMNVEV (reference sequence). V lost 3 bases to trimming and J lost 6 bases, with 12 bases between them. The CDR3 length is 14 residues. The CDR3 here is CASSFTRGGNEQFF. The CDR3 bases are TGTGCCAGCAGTTTTACTCGAGGGGGCAATGAGCAGTTCTTC.

The gene calls are TRBV6-6 and TRBJ1-3, with 7 bases aligning to TRBD1. V dropped 2 bases and J dropped 4; count of bases not matched to a gene: 5. Per the germline V gene, CDR1 is MNHNY and CDR2 is SVGAGI (reference sequence). The CDR3 has 15 residues. CDR3 amino acids: CASSYAGGSGNTIYF. For the CDR3, the DNA is TGTGCCAGCAGTTACGCAGGGGGTTCCGGAAACACCATATATTTT.

Only a few counts were recorded for this clonotype. J is TRBJ1-2 and V is TRBV28; D unclear. The length of the CDR3 is 14 residues. The germline V gene has CDR1 MDHEN and CDR2 SYDVKM. Trimming shortened V by 6 bases and J by 5 bases, and 16 bases separated the two germline ends. CDR3: CASRGRALGYGYTF. For the CDR3, the DNA is TGTGCCAGCAGGGGAAGGGCGTTAGGTTATGGCTACACCTTC.

This clonotype appeared many times. V usage is TRBV7-2 and J usage is TRBJ2-1; D is unresolved. The CDR3 spans 16 residues. CDR1 and CDR2 from the germline V gene are SGHTA and FQGNSA. Deletions cut 1 base from V and 4 bases from J, with 14 bases between. CDR3 sequence: CASSLGWAAAYNEQFF. In nucleotides, the CDR3 is TGTGCCAGCAGCTTAGGTTGGGCTGCCGCTTACAATGAGCAGTTCTTC.

This clonotype was counted between two and nine times. The chain has TRBV7-4 and TRBJ2-2; no clear D. Deletions cut 1 base from V and 8 bases from J, with 8 bases between. The CDR3 covers 13 residues. Germline CDR1 and CDR2: SGHVT and SQSDAQ. CDR3 DNA sequence: TGTGCCAGCAGCTTAGATGACGCGGGGGAGCTGTTTTTT. Protein: CASSLDDAGELFF.

This clonotype was picked up a small number of times. The rearrangement joins TRBV20-1 to TRBJ2-1, with TRBD2 as a possible D gene (5 bases). This CDR3 has 15 amino acids. Germline CDR1 and CDR2: DFQATT and SNEGSKA (reference sequence). V lost 4 bases and J lost 5, with 18 bases in between. CDR3 DNA sequence: TGCAGTGCTAAGAGACGCCCGGGATACAACAATGAGCAGTTCTTC. Translation gives CSAKRRPGYNNEQFF.

The chain carries TRBV7-9 and TRBJ2-5, with a possible D match to TRBD1 (5 bases). CDR1 is SEHNR, CDR2 FQNEAQ, per germline (reference sequence). This CDR3 is built from 13 residues. V was trimmed by 9 bases and J by 2 bases, leaving 13 bases between them. Here the CDR3 reads CASTGIPQETQYF. DNA for the CDR3: TGTGCCAGTACAGGTATCCCACAAGAGACCCAGTACTTC.